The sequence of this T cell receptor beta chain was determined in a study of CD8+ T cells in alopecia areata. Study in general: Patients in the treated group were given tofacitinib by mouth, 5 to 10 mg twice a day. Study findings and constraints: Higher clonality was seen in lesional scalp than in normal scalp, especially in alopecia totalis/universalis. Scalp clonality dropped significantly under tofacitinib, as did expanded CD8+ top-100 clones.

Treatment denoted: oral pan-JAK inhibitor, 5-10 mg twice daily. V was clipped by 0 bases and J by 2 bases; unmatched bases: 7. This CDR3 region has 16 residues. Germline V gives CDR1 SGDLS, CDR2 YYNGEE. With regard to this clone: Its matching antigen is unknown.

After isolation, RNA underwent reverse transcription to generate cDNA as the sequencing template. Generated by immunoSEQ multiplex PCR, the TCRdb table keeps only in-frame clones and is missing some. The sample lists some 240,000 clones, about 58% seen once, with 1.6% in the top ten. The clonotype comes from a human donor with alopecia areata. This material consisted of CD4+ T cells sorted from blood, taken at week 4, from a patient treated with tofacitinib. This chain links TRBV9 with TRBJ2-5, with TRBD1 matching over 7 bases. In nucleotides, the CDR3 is TGTGCCAGCAGCGTAGGAGGGCAGGGGGTTCAAGAGACCCAGTACTTC. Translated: CASSVGGQGVQETQYF. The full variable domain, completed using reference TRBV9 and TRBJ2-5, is DSGVTQTPKHLITATGQRVTLRCSPRSGDLSVYWYQQSLDQGLQFLIQYYNGEERAKGNILERFSAQQFPDLHSELNLSSLELGDSALYFCASSVGGQGVQETQYFGPGTRLLVL.